These 18 T cell receptor beta chains originate from one sample sequenced in a study of blood T cell repertoires in COVID-19. The table came from immunoSEQ multiplex PCR; TCRdb's copy has only in-frame clones and leaves some out. Among about 250,000 clones listed, 65% to 85% were seen once. The sample consisted of peripheral blood. Every receptor here comes from a man older than 75 with acute or convalescent COVID-19.

The chain employs TRBV29-1 and TRBJ2-1; 9 nucleotides match TRBD1. The CDR3 consists of 13 residues. V lost 7 bases to trimming and J lost 8 bases; unmatched junction nucleotides: 9. CDR1 is SQVTM and CDR2 is ANQGSEA in the germline V gene. The CDR3 DNA reads as TGCAGCGCTGACAGGGGGGTGGTCTATGAGCAGTTCTTC. Its translation is CSADRGVVYEQFF.

Concerning this clone itself: Germline is not matched at one junction end, which may reflect a read error. Other DNA sequences of this sample code for an identical CDR3. The rearrangement links TRBV27 to TRBJ2-1, with 8 bases identical to TRBD2. The CDR3 is made up of 15 amino acids. Looked up from germline, CDR1 is MNHEY and CDR2 is SMNVEV (reference sequence). This CDR3 reads CATAGGLGGVDEQFF. The CDR3 coding sequence is TGCGCCACCGCGGGGGGACTAGGGGGGGTCGATGAGCAGTTCTTC.

Only a few counts were recorded for this clone. The chain couples TRBV2 to TRBJ2-3, with D possibly TRBD1 on 6 matching bases. The CDR3 contains 14 residues. V lost 6 bases and J 1 base, leaving 11 bases between the germline ends. Looked up from germline, CDR1 is SNHLY and CDR2 is FYNNEI. This CDR3 is CASRISGGTDTQYF. As DNA, the CDR3 is TGTGCCAGCAGGATATCAGGGGGCACAGATACGCAGTATTTT.

This clone occurred once. The rearrangement joins TRBV15 to TRBJ2-3, with 9 nucleotides matching TRBD2. Germline V lookup: CDR1 LNHNV, CDR2 YYDKDF (reference sequence). The junction had 2 bases not matched to a gene; V was cut back by 0 bases and J by 1 base. There are 16 residues in the CDR3. In nucleotides, the CDR3 is TGTGCCACCAGCAGAGAGGCGGGGGGGCGCACAGATACGCAGTATTTT. Translated: CATSREAGGRTDTQYF.

The chain employs TRBV15 and TRBJ2-1; 7 nucleotides align to TRBD2. The CDR3 runs 15 residues. The junction had 8 bases not matched to a gene; V was cut back by 1 base and J by 8 bases. Germline CDR1 reads LNHNV; CDR2 reads YYDKDF (reference sequence). CDR3: CATSRAGVAGHEQFF. CDR3 sequence (DNA): TGTGCCACCAGCAGAGCCGGAGTAGCGGGCCATGAGCAGTTCTTC.

This clone has a handful of counts. The chain couples TRBV9 to TRBJ1-2; TRBD1 matches at 7 bases. The V segment lost 4 bases and the J segment 1 base; nucleotides outside the gene matches: 4. The CDR3 consists of 14 residues. Germline V CDR1 and CDR2: SGDLS, YYNGEE. The CDR3 DNA is TGTGCCAGCAGCCGACAGGGTGGTAACTATGGCTACACCTTC. Protein product: CASSRQGGNYGYTF.

Turning to this clone: The same CDR3 also results from other DNA sequences found in this sample. The rearrangement uses TRBV5-1 and TRBJ1-1; TRBD1 aligns across 7 bases. J gave up 2 bases and V 0 bases, and 1 base lay outside the gene matches. CDR1 and CDR2 from the germline V gene are SGHRS and YFSETQ. This CDR3 is 14 amino acids long. As DNA, the CDR3 is TGCGCCAGCAGCTTGGCAGGGGGAAACACTGAAGCTTTCTTT. This sequence encodes CASSLAGGNTEAFF.

This chain uses TRBV7-6 with TRBJ1-1; tentatively, D is TRBD1 (6 bases). The CDR3 extends over 13 amino acids. Trimming took off 6 bases at V and 1 base at J, with 9 bases between the two ends. Germline values: CDR1 SGHVS, CDR2 FNYEAQ. CDR3 region: CASSRQENTEAFF. The CDR3 region has the DNA TGTGCCAGCAGTCGACAGGAGAACACTGAAGCTTTCTTT.

The DNA for the CDR3 is TGTGCCAGCAGCTTGAAAGCCATTCAAGAGACCCAGTACTTC. Translation: CASSLKAIQETQYF. V gene TRBV5-4 combines with J gene TRBJ2-5, with no clear D. CDR1 is SGHNT and CDR2 is YYREEE in the germline V gene (reference sequence). Trimming pared 1 base from V and 2 bases from J, leaving 9 bases between. CDR3 size: 14 residues.

This clone showed up just a few times. The chain recombines TRBV28 with TRBJ1-5; possibly TRBD1 for D (5 bases). Looked up from germline, CDR1 is MDHEN and CDR2 is SYDVKM. The CDR3 contains 16 residues. V was trimmed by 5 bases and J by 7 bases, leaving 21 bases between them. The CDR3: CASSPPLAGTLQPQHF. The CDR3 nucleotides read TGTGCCAGCAGTCCACCGCTAGCTGGGACTCTGCAGCCCCAGCATTTT.

The genes are TRBV5-1 and TRBJ2-5, with TRBD2 matching over 7 bases. The CDR3 sequence is 16 residues long. V lost 3 bases, J lost 5 bases, and 13 bases stayed unmatched. Germline V gives CDR1 SGHRS, CDR2 YFSETQ. The CDR3 DNA follows: TGCGCCAGCAGCTATCGCGGGGGTATGCTTGGGGAGACCCAGTACTTC. Translating it yields CASSYRGGMLGETQYF.

J is TRBJ2-3 and V is TRBV3-1 (or the pseudogene TRBV3-2); 10 nucleotides line up with TRBD2. This CDR3 contains 16 residues. CDR1 is LGHDT and CDR2 is YNNKEL in the germline V gene (reference sequence). After removal of 1 base from V and 8 bases from J, the junction contained 9 bases not matched to a gene. The CDR3 is CASSQGSGGSAGTQYF. The CDR3 DNA reads TGTGCCAGCAGCCAAGGTAGCGGGGGGTCTGCGGGTACGCAGTATTTT.

This rearrangement joins TRBV27 to TRBJ2-1, with TRBD2 matching over 7 bases. Unmatched junction bases numbered 5, after V lost 3 bases and J lost 3 bases. The V gene's germline CDR1 is MNHEY and CDR2 SMNVEV (reference sequence). The CDR3 length is 15 residues. CDR3 sequence (DNA): TGTGCCAGCAGTTTTTGGGGGGAGGGCTACAATGAGCAGTTCTTC. Translated: CASSFWGEGYNEQFF.

Of note for this clone: The same CDR3 can be traced to other DNA sequences in this sample. This chain connects TRBV5-4 to TRBJ2-1, with 7 bases matching TRBD2. With V trimmed by 1 base and J by 7 bases, 2 bases remained unmatched. Germline-derived CDR1 and CDR2 are SGHNT and YYREEE (reference sequence). This CDR3 contains 13 residues. CDR3 residues: CASSLRGGNEQFF. The CDR3 bases are TGTGCCAGCAGCTTGAGGGGAGGGAATGAGCAGTTCTTC.

On this clone itself: The sample carries other DNA sequences with the same CDR3. The chain links TRBV18 to TRBJ1-2, with D hard to call. Trimming removed 5 bases at V and 4 bases at J, with 11 bases between. The CDR3 has 13 amino acids. Germline CDR1 is KGHSH and CDR2 is LQKENI. In nucleotides, the CDR3 is TGTGCCAGCTCAAGGACCGGGGTCTATGGCTACACCTTC. This gives the protein CASSRTGVYGYTF.

Worth noting for this clone: This specimen includes other DNA sequences encoding the same CDR3. The chain combines TRBV7-2 with TRBJ2-3, with TRBD2 identical over 8 bases. The length of the CDR3 is 14 residues. Germline V lookup: CDR1 SGHTA, CDR2 FQGNSA. The V gene end was trimmed by 1 base and the J gene end by 3 bases; junction bases not matched to a gene: 0. The CDR3 DNA reads TGTGCCAGCAGCTTAGGACTAGCGACAGATACGCAGTATTTT. Its protein is CASSLGLATDTQYF.

Here the CDR3 reads CASSQVSDYNEQFF. The DNA for the CDR3 is TGTGCCAGCAGCCAGGTTAGCGACTACAATGAGCAGTTCTTC. This chain connects TRBV4-2 to TRBJ2-1; TRBD2 is a possible D gene (5 bases). The V and J ends lost 3 bases and 3 bases respectively, with 9 bases between them. The CDR3 totals 14 residues. The germline V gene has CDR1 LGHNA and CDR2 YNFKEQ.

V and J are TRBV2 and TRBJ1-1, with D possibly matching TRBD1 (6 bases). There are 13 residues in the CDR3. V was trimmed by 7 bases and J by 5 bases, leaving 14 bases between them. Germline CDR1 reads SNHLY; CDR2 reads FYNNEI. CDR3 in DNA: TGTGCCAGCAATGCCAGGGGAGCGACTGAAGCTTTCTTT. It codes for CASNARGATEAFF.